The clone carrying this T cell receptor (beta chain) was detected a few times. This sample was included in a study of T cell changes during pregnancy in multiple sclerosis. The data were produced by immunoSEQ multiplex PCR, yet TCRdb's version contains in-frame clones alone and is incomplete. The sample shows 35,000 to 55,000 clones, 80% to 95% of them seen only once. The ends lost 5 bases at V and 7 bases at J; junction bases unmatched: 9. The CDR3 sequence is 14 residues long. CDR1 MDHEN and CDR2 SYDVKM come from the germline V gene. V and J are TRBV28 and TRBJ2-7, with 9 bases that match TRBD1. The clonotype originates from a female donor with multiple sclerosis, enrolled in a pregnancy study. Sequenced material: peripheral blood, taken in the third trimester of pregnancy. For the CDR3, the DNA is TGTGCCAGCAGTCTACGGGACAGGGTTAGGGAGCAGTACTTC. Residues: CASSLRDRVREQYF.